This paragraph covers one T cell receptor (beta chain) sequence. Its antigen is unknown. The data stem from a study of early T cells in non-severe SARS-CoV-2 infection. Across the study: The study sequenced bulk RNA from unsorted whole blood, with chains unpaired. Broader study findings: Using VDJdb, the matching emphasized anti-spike CD8 responses while missing private and CD4 specificities.

Separate cDNA molecules each had unique molecular identifiers attached to them. From the 5' RACE reads, TCRdb called clonotypes with MiXCR, one entry per CDR3 protein. The sample consists of tens of thousands of distinct CDR3 sequences, around 9.3% of them appearing once. This clonotype was obtained from an adult who was a healthcare worker with PCR-confirmed SARS-CoV-2 infection or an uninfected control (not recorded which). The specimen was whole blood.

CDR3: CASGPLTRTFSGNTIYF. CDR3 in DNA: TGTGCCAGCGGCCCTCTGACCCGGACATTCTCTGGAAACACCATATATTTT. This chain links TRBV28 with TRBJ1-3, with a weak D call TRBD1 (5 bases). CDR1 MDHEN and CDR2 SYDVKM come from the germline V gene. The germline V and J ends were trimmed by 8 bases and 0 bases, with 20 bases remaining between them. This CDR3 comprises 17 residues.